Shown below are 10 T cell receptor beta chains from a single sample sequenced in a study of identical twins. TCRdb passed the 5' RACE reads through MiXCR, listing each CDR3 protein once. This table has 460,000 or so distinct CDR3 sequences, 14% appearing once. These data were also filed under a second study, of yellow fever vaccine responses in identical twins.

Specimen: CD4+ T cells sorted from blood. The source of these receptors is a woman younger than 30 in good health.

This clonotype was recorded a few times. The rearrangement uses TRBV11-2 and TRBJ2-5; D ambiguous. The CDR3 is made up of 14 amino acids. V lost 0 bases to trimming and J lost 0 bases, with 5 bases between them. Germline lookup yields CDR1 SGHAT and CDR2 FQNNGV. The CDR3 loop is CASSLEVYQETQYF. The CDR3 nucleotides read TGTGCCAGCAGCTTAGAGGTGTACCAAGAGACCCAGTACTTC.

This clonotype was recorded a few times. At one end the junction does not follow the germline gene, possibly because of a read error. V is TRBV6-5 and J is TRBJ2-7; TRBD2 is a possible D gene (6 bases). CDR1 and CDR2 from the germline V gene are MNHEY and SVGAGI. The CDR3 consists of 14 residues. The CDR3 DNA reads as TGTGCCAGCCGTAGGACGGGAGTCTCCTCCGAGCAGTACTTC. Translating gives CASRRTGVSSEQYF.

This clonotype has just a few counts. The V call is TRBV30, the J call TRBJ2-2; D unclear. The V and J ends lost 3 bases and 1 base respectively, with 9 bases between them. Germline V gene sequence: CDR1 GTSNPN, CDR2 SVGIG (reference sequence). The CDR3 length is 14 residues. In DNA, the CDR3 is TGTGCCTGGAGAGGAGACTGGAACACCGGGGAGCTGTTTTTT. Its protein product is CAWRGDWNTGELFF.

V gene TRBV12-3 or TRBV12-4 combines with J gene TRBJ2-1, with 14 positions matching TRBD2. The V segment lost 5 bases and the J segment 6 bases; nucleotides outside the gene matches: 9. The CDR3 loop spans 17 amino acids. CDR3 loop: CASSPTGLAGGSNEQFF. The CDR3 coding sequence is TGTGCCAGCAGTCCCACCGGACTAGCGGGAGGATCCAATGAGCAGTTCTTC.

Only a few counts were recorded for this clonotype. The rearrangement joins TRBV6-1 to TRBJ1-1, with 7 bases that match TRBD1. V shed 4 bases and J 5 bases; nucleotides not matched to a gene: 4. This CDR3 has 13 amino acids. CDR1 is MNHNS, CDR2 SASEGT, per germline. CDR3 DNA sequence: TGTGCCAGCAGTGTCGACAGGGTTACTGAAGCTTTCTTT. It specifies CASSVDRVTEAFF.

V and J are TRBV5-1 and TRBJ2-3, with 7 positions matching TRBD2. This CDR3 comprises 15 residues. V trimming: 4 bases; J trimming: 4 bases; junction bases outside the gene matches: 9. CDR1 SGHRS and CDR2 YFSETQ come from the germline V gene. CDR3 DNA: TGCGCCAGCAGCCGCCAGGGAGGGCGGGCAGATACGCAGTATTTT. This gives the protein CASSRQGGRADTQYF.

The V call is TRBV2, the J call TRBJ2-2; TRBD1 agrees at 8 bases. CDR3 size: 16 residues. Germline V gene data show CDR1 as SNHLY and CDR2 as FYNNEI. The trim removed 4 bases at V and 6 bases at J, leaving 10 bases unmatched. The CDR3 sequence: CASSVKAGGDPGELFF. Written as DNA, the CDR3 is TGTGCCAGCAGTGTTAAGGCAGGGGGCGATCCCGGGGAGCTGTTTTTT.

The V and J genes are TRBV7-9 and TRBJ2-2; the D call may be TRBD1 or TRBD2 (5 bases each). This CDR3 spans 14 amino acids. CDR1 and CDR2 from the germline V gene are SEHNR and FQNEAQ (reference sequence). V dropped 5 bases and J dropped 6 bases, with 13 bases sitting between them. The CDR3 DNA follows: TGTGCCAGCAGCAAGGGGCTAGCTCCCGGGGAGCTGTTTTTT. Its protein product is CASSKGLAPGELFF.

The sample holds a few counts of this clonotype. V is TRBV10-3 and J is TRBJ2-2; the match to TRBD2 covers 9 bases. Germline trimming cut 8 bases from V and 5 bases from J; bases unmatched to any gene: 9. The CDR3 runs to 15 residues. The germline V gene has CDR1 ENHRY and CDR2 SYGVKD. DNA for the CDR3: TGTGCCATCGGGGGGGTAGCGGGAGAAACCGGGGAGCTGTTTTTT. Translated, it gives CAIGGVAGETGELFF.

V usage is TRBV18 and J usage is TRBJ1-5; weak D call: TRBD1 (5 bases). Trimming stripped 2 bases from V and 11 bases from J, with 7 bases between. Germline assignment: CDR1 KGHSH and CDR2 LQKENI. The CDR3 covers 11 residues. The DNA of the CDR3 is TGTGCCAGCTCACCAGGGGGGGCCCAGCATTTT. Amino acids: CASSPGGAQHF. The whole variable domain, filled in from reference TRBV18 and TRBJ1-5, reads NAGVMQNPRHLVRRRGQEARLRCSPMKGHSHVYWYRQLPEEGLKFMVYLQKENIIDESGMPKERFSAEFPKEGPSILRIQQVVRGDSAAYFCASSPGGAQHFGDGTRLSIL.